This TCR beta chain was sequenced in a study of cytomegalovirus exposure and HLA in healthy donors. The table lists this clone with a count of one. As yet, its antigen is unknown. PCR primers comprised 60 Vbeta and 13 Jbeta primers. Repertoires were generated with immunoSEQ multiplex PCR, while TCRdb's copy carries only in-frame clones and drops some. The data hold some 80,000 clones, with over 70% observed a single time. V was clipped by 5 bases and J by 4 bases, with 12 bases between them. The CDR3 length is 14 residues. Germline CDR1 is SGHTA and CDR2 is FQGTGA. Study-level points and caveats: A later analysis, which compared TCR beta chains of equal frequency, found the HLA-associated ones more clonally expanded. In a later analysis, parvovirus B19, influenza, CMV and Epstein-Barr virus appeared linked to several top co-occurrence clusters.

The chain combines TRBV7-3 with TRBJ1-3; D is possibly TRBD1 (6 bases). The clonotype was recovered from a man aged 35 to 55 in good health and CMV-seronegative. The sample was PBMCs. The CDR3 spells CASSPQGTGNTIYF. The CDR3 nucleotides are TGTGCCAGCAGCCCGCAGGGGACCGGAAACACCATATATTTT.